The clone carrying this T cell receptor beta chain has just a few counts. The data were taken from a study of blood T cell repertoires in COVID-19. Study in general: Acute and convalescent COVID-19 specimens originated in the United States, Italy and Spain. In each case, the material was cDNA or gDNA derived from T cells, B-cell-depleted T cells, or PBMCs.

Original data processing: Reference gene primer amplification gave nucleated cell count estimates. Clones were sequenced by immunoSEQ multiplex PCR, and TCRdb holds only the in-frame ones, with some missing. The V and J calls and clone size were taken over from that table, and D and trimming were inferred from the DNA. The table has 150,000 or so clones, 81% seen once. This TCR derives from a man in his 60s with active or convalescent COVID-19. What was sequenced was peripheral blood.

CDR3 residues: CASSPHRGNQPQHF. The DNA of the CDR3 is TGTGCCAGCAGTCCACACAGGGGGAATCAGCCCCAGCATTTT. The V call is TRBV6-5, the J call TRBJ1-5; TRBD1 agrees at 8 bases. Germline CDR1 is MNHEY and CDR2 is SVGAGI. This CDR3 is 14 amino acids long. The ends lost 5 bases at V and 4 bases at J; junction bases unmatched: 4.